This TCR beta chain came from a study of early T cells in non-severe SARS-CoV-2 infection. Individual cDNA molecules were tagged with unique molecular identifiers. TCRdb called the 5' RACE reads again in MiXCR, with one record for every CDR3 protein. The sample has some 59,000 distinct CDR3 sequences; around 8.5% are singletons. The sample holds a few counts of this clonotype. The CDR3 runs to 12 residues. Trimming took off 9 bases at V and 3 bases at J, with 9 bases between the two ends. Specimen: whole blood. This chain connects TRBV12-3 or TRBV12-4 to TRBJ1-3; D possibly corresponds to TRBD1 (5 bases). The TCR was taken from an adult who was a healthcare worker with PCR-confirmed SARS-CoV-2 infection or an uninfected control (not recorded which). The CDR3 is CASTGYGNTIYF. The DNA of the CDR3 is TGTGCCAGTACAGGATATGGAAACACCATATATTTT.